This record looks at one TCR beta chain sequence and its context. What this receptor recognizes is not known. Base qualities are missing; no much larger clone stands one base away. The record originates from a study of blood T cell repertoires in COVID-19 (TCRdb year 2020). With respect to the entire study: Samples covering the acute and convalescent phases of COVID-19 were provided by collaborators in the United States, Italy and Spain. The repertoires were released in a freely available public database meant as a resource for research on the immune response to SARS-CoV-2. Nearly every sample came with metadata listing a de-identified subject ID, COVID-19 status, age in years and sex. The material from the prospective study consisted of cDNA or gDNA derived from T cells, B-cell-depleted T cells, or PBMCs. Where HLA class I and class II types were available, the types were taken from metadata supplied by the sample provider, not from assay-based typing. Samples came from the ongoing ImmuneRACE study (first 160 participants) plus 1,254 subjects from 6 global collaborators. Subjects who had been exposed to COVID-19, were actively infected with it, or had recovered from it provided the deeply sampled blood TCRbeta repertoires that made up the dataset.

General study outcomes and caveats: How much clinical and demographic metadata was included differed by source and by participant, and the metadata was provided uncurated.

Each collaborating institution followed its own protocols to collect whole blood in K2EDTA tubes. For TCRbeta analysis, collaborators shipped samples in one of three forms: frozen whole blood, isolated PBMCs, or DNA extracted from either of those sample types. The V end loses 6 bases and the J end loses 4 bases, and a stretch of 28 bases separates them. Spanning cysteine to valine, the CDR3 consists of 18 amino acids. Only the CDR3 DNA is retained, 54 bases long and in frame from the first base. Sequences SNHLY (CDR1) and FYNNEI (CDR2) are obtained from the germline V gene. TCRbeta CDR3 regions were amplified from genomic DNA by means of the immunoSEQ Assay, a bias-controlled multiplex PCR. For the original study's pipeline: The number of nucleated cells in each sample was estimated from the amplification of reference gene primers within the assay. To quantify the absolute abundance of each unique TCRbeta CDR3 rearrangement, sequence reads were collapsed and filtered. For each sample, productive Simpson clonality was calculated as the square root of Simpson's diversity index across productive rearrangements. TCRdb stores this immuneACCESS table with in-frame sequences only. Part of the clones is absent; in the studies checked, under half of the shortfall reflects unresolved V genes, and no reason is known for the rest. The V and J calls and clone size were taken over from that table, and D and trimming were inferred from the DNA. The sample yields a few hundred thousand clones; 90% were counted once. The ten largest account for approximately 3.3% of the sample.

The specimen sequenced was peripheral blood. The receptor was derived from a woman in her thirties or forties with acute or convalescent COVID-19. The chain links TRBV2 with TRBJ2-7, and the D gene may be TRBD2, 8 bases matching. The DNA reads as follows: TGTGCCAGCAGGAGACAGGGTTATCGGGGGGGCCGGCCTTACGAGCAGTACGTC. The translation is CASRRQGYRGGRPYEQYV.